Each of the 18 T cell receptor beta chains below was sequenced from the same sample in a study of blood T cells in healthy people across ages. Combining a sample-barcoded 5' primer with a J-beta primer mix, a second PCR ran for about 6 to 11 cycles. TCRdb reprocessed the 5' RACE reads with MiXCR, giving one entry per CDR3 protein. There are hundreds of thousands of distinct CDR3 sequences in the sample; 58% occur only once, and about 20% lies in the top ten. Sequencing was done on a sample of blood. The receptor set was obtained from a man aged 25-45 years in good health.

The CDR3 is CASSTDRGDYTF. The CDR3 DNA is TGTGCCAGCAGTACGGACAGGGGCGACTACACCTTC. The chain is built from TRBV6-6 and TRBJ1-2; 9 bases agree with TRBD1. The CDR3 is 12 residues long. Germline V gives CDR1 MNHNY, CDR2 SVGAGI (reference sequence). After removal of 5 bases from V and 10 bases from J, the junction contained 5 bases not matched to a gene.

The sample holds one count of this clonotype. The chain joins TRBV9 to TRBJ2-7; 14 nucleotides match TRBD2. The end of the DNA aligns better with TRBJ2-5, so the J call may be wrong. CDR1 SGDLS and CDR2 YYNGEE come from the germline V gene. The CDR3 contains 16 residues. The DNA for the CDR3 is TGTGCCAGCAGCATTCGGACTAGCGGGAGGACCGAGACCCAGTACTTC. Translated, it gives CASSIRTSGRTETQYF.

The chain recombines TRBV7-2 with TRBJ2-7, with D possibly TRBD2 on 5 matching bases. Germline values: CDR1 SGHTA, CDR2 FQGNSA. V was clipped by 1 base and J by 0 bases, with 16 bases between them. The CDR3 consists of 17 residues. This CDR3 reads CASSLGPGKRDSYEQYF. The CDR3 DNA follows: TGTGCCAGCAGCTTAGGTCCGGGAAAGAGAGACTCCTACGAGCAGTACTTC. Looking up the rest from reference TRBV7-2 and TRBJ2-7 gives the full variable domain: GAGVSQSPSNKVTEKGKDVELRCDPISGHTALYWYRQSLGQGLEFLIYFQGNSAPDKSGLPSDRFSAERTGGSVSTLTIQRTQQEDSAVYLCASSLGPGKRDSYEQYFGPGTRLTVT.

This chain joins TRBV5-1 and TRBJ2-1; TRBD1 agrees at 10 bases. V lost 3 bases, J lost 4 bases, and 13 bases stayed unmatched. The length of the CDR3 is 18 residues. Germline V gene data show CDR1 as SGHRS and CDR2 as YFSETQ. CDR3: CASSSLSLGTGDYNEQFF. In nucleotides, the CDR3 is TGCGCCAGCAGCTCCCTCTCCCTCGGGACAGGGGATTACAATGAGCAGTTCTTC.

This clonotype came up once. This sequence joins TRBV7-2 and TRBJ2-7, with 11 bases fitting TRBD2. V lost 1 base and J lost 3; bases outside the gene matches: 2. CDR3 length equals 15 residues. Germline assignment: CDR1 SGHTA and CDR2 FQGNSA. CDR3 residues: CASSLELAGVYEQYF. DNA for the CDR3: TGTGCCAGCAGCTTAGAACTAGCGGGAGTCTACGAGCAGTACTTC. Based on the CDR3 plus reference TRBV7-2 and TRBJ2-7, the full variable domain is GAGVSQSPSNKVTEKGKDVELRCDPISGHTALYWYRQSLGQGLEFLIYFQGNSAPDKSGLPSDRFSAERTGGSVSTLTIQRTQQEDSAVYLCASSLELAGVYEQYFGPGTRLTVT.

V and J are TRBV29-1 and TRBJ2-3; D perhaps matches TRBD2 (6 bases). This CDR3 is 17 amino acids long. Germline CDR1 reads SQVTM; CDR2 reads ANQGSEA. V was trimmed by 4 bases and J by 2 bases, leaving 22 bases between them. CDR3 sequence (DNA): TGCAGCGTTGTTCCGCTCTTTTCCGGGAGTGACACAGATACGCAGTATTTT. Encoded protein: CSVVPLFSGSDTDTQYF.

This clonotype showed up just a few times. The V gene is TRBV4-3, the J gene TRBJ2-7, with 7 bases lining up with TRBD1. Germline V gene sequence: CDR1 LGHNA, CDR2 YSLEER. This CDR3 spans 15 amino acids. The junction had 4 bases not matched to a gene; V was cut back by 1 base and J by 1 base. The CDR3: CASSQGTGLSYEQYF. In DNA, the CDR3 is TGCGCCAGCAGCCAAGGGACAGGCCTGTCCTACGAGCAGTACTTC.

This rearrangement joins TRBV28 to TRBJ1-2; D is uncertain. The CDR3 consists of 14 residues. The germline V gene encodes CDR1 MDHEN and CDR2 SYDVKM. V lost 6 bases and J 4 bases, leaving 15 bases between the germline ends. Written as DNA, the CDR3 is TGTGCCAGCAGGAGACGGAATCCCTTCTATGGCTACACCTTC. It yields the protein CASRRRNPFYGYTF.

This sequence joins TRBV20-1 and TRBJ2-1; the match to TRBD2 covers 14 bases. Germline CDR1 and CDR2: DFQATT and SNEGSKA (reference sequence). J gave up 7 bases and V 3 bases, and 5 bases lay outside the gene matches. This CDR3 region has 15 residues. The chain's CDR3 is CSASGTSGSGNEQFF. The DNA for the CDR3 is TGCAGTGCTAGTGGGACTAGCGGGAGCGGGAATGAGCAGTTCTTC.

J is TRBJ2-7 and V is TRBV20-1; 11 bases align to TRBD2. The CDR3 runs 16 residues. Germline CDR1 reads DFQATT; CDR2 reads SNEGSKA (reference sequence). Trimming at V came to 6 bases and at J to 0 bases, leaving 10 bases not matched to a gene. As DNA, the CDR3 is TGCAGTGCCACACTAGCGGGGGTTACCAACTCCTACGAGCAGTACTTC. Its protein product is CSATLAGVTNSYEQYF.

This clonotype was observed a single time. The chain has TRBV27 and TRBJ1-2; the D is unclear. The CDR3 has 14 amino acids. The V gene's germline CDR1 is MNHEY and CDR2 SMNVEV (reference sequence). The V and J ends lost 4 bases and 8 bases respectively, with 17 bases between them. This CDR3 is CASSYSGPSGGYTF. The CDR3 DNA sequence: TGTGCCAGCAGTTACTCAGGTCCCTCGGGAGGCTACACCTTC.

CDR3 sequence: CASSYSVEARGHIQYF. CDR3 sequence (DNA): TGTGCCAGCAGTTACTCGGTAGAAGCCCGAGGGCACATTCAGTACTTC. V gene TRBV6-5 combines with J gene TRBJ2-4, with a possible D match to TRBD2 (5 bases). Germline V gene lookup returns CDR1 MNHEY and CDR2 SVGAGI. The CDR3 contains 16 residues. V shed 0 bases and J shed 8 bases, with 17 bases lying between them.

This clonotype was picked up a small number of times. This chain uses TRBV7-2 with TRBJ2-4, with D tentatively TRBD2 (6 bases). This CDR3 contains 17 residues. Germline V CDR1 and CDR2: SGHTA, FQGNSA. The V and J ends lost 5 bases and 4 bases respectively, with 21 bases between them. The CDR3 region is CASSRALGGTEKNIQYF. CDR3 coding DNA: TGTGCCAGCAGCCGGGCCCTTGGGGGGACCGAGAAAAACATTCAGTACTTC.

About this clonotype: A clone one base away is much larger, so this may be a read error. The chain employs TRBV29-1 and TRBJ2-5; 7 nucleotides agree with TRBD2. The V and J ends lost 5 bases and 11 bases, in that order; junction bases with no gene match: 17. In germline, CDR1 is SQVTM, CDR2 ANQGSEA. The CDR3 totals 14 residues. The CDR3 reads CSVRLGGFYNEQYF. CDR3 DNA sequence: TGCAGCGTTAGGCTGGGGGGGTTTTACAATGAGCAGTACTTC.

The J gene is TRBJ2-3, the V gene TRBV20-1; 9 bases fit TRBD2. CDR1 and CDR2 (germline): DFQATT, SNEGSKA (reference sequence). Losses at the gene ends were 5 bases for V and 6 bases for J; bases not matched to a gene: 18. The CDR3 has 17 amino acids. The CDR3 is CSARSPSRTSEADTQYF. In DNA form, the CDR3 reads TGCAGTGCTCGATCCCCCTCCAGGACTAGCGAGGCGGATACGCAGTATTTT.

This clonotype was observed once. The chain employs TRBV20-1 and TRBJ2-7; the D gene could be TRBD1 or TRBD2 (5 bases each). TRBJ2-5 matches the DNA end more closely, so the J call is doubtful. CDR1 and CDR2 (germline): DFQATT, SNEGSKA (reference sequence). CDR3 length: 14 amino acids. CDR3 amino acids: CSARDQFGGATQYF. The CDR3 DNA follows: TGCAGTGCTAGAGACCAATTTGGGGGTGCGACCCAGTACTTC.

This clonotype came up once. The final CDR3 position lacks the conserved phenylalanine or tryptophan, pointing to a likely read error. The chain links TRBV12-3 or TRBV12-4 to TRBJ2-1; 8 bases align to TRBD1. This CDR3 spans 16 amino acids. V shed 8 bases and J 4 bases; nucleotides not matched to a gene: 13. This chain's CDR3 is CASAPIRGLPYNEQFL. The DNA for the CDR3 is TGTGCCAGCGCCCCAATCAGGGGGCTACCTTACAATGAGCAGTTCTTA.

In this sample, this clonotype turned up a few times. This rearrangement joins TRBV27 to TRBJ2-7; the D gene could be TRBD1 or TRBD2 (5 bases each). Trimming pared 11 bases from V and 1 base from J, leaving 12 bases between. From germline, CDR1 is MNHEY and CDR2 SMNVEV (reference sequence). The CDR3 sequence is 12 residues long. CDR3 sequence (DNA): TGTGCCTCCAATTGGGGGTCCTACGAGCAGTACTTC. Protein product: CASNWGSYEQYF.